The rows below give T cell receptor beta chains drawn from one sample of a study of shared clonotypes between healthy human individuals. This table comes from immunoSEQ multiplex PCR, and its TCRdb copy is limited to in-frame clones, with some not included. The sample has roughly 890,000 clones, approximately 92% seen once. Material: naive CD8+ T cells sorted from blood. These receptor sequences come from a young man in good health. Each CDR3 is given with its conserved first and last residue. The size of a clone is reported for some rows only, either as once, few or many, or as a class for expanded clones.

V	size	J	CDR3
TRBV9	NA	TRBJ1-2	CASSVGGDTWSYGYTF
TRBV27	NA	TRBJ2-3	CASLSYGTDTQYF
TRBV28	few	TRBJ2-7	CASSLNSYEQYF
TRBV27	NA	TRBJ2-7	CASSLGQGTYEQYF
TRBV2	NA	TRBJ2-2	CASTGQNGALTGELFF
TRBV27	NA	TRBJ1-2	CASSPNPGTDYGYTF
TRBV10-1	NA	TRBJ1-3	CASGKEGAIGTGNTIYF
TRBV15	NA	TRBJ2-7	CATSTHRGAMSYEQYF
TRBV7-9	NA	TRBJ2-5	CASSLVTSGRWETQYF
TRBV14	NA	TRBJ1-1	CASSRSRTGGGTEAFF
TRBV11-2	NA	TRBJ2-3	CASSQTLGTDTQYF
TRBV5-1	NA	TRBJ2-7	CASSSQRGGFEDYEQYF
TRBV27	NA	TRBJ2-7	CASSSGLAGVSSYEQYF
TRBV9	NA	TRBJ2-3	CASSVSRSPTRATDTQYF
TRBV28	NA	TRBJ2-5	CASSLWSSSGNDEETQYF
TRBV7-2	NA	TRBJ1-5	CASSLDGSHNQPQHF
TRBV7-9	NA	TRBJ2-7	CASSLAGRYEQYF
TRBV11-2	NA	TRBJ2-7	CASSLGQGALYEQYF
TRBV19	NA	TRBJ2-7	CASSMTHSSSSYEQYF
TRBV5-6	NA	TRBJ2-2	CASSYSGELFF